This T cell receptor beta chain was recovered during a study of Ad26.COV2.S vaccination and SARS-CoV-2 variants. The data were produced by immunoSEQ multiplex PCR, yet TCRdb's version contains in-frame clones alone and is incomplete. The sample holds around 450,000 clones, 89% seen once. Broader study findings: Spike-specific TCR breadth was greater in vaccine than placebo recipients. Responses of spike-specific T cells (both CD8+ and CD4+) reportedly showed substantial breadth after vaccination. Breadth measured for non-spike TCRs was similar across vaccine and placebo recipients.

With regard to this clone: Antigen specificity is unknown.

This CDR3 has 15 residues. Deletions cut 5 bases from V and 0 bases from J, with 13 bases between. CDR1 is SGHAT, CDR2 FQNNGV, per germline. Treatment reported: about 20 received Ad26.COV2.S at low or high dose, single or two shots; a few received placebo; per-sample allocation not given. Each sample was drawn 63 days after the first injection (of vaccine or placebo). An adult donor aged 18-55 years was enrolled in Boston. This clonotype was sampled from a person aged 18 to 65 who received the Ad26.COV2.S COVID-19 vaccine or a placebo. This chain connects TRBV11-2 to TRBJ2-5, with no clear D. The sequencing used peripheral blood, collected in a trial of Ad26.COV2.S vaccine versus placebo. The DNA of the CDR3 is TGTGCCAGCAGCCCCCCATGGGCGAACCAAGAGACCCAGTACTTC. Translating gives CASSPPWANQETQYF.